The sequence of this T cell receptor (beta chain) was determined in a study of blood T cell repertoires in COVID-19. Study in general: From the United States, Italy and Spain came samples of acute and convalescent COVID-19. T cells, B-cell-depleted T cells, or PBMCs provided the cDNA or gDNA that served as material.

How the authors handled the data: Scientists estimated how many nucleated cells there were by amplifying reference gene primers. The repertoire was sequenced with immunoSEQ multiplex PCR; TCRdb's copy has only in-frame clones and lacks some. The DNA gave D and trimming, while V, J and clone size come from that table. This table has approximately 290,000 clones, 80% to 85% appearing once. Seattle patients were enrolled while actively infected and followed longitudinally. Trimming removed 6 bases from V and 4 bases from J; junction bases left unmatched: 11. Germline lookup yields CDR1 SNHLY and CDR2 FYNNEI. This CDR3 is built from 15 residues.

Sequenced: peripheral blood. This chain connects TRBV2 to TRBJ2-7, with 8 bases fitting TRBD1. The sequence was collected from a person aged 70 to 85 with COVID-19, enrolled during active disease. CDR3 sequence reads: CASRRDRSSFYEQYF. Written as DNA, the CDR3 is TGTGCCAGCAGGCGGGACAGGAGTAGTTTTTACGAGCAGTACTTC.